The clone carrying this T cell receptor (beta chain) was seen a few times. What it recognizes is unknown. These data come from a study of beta chain features in type 1 diabetes. Study-wide points: All four CD4+ subsets from Type 1 diabetes patients carried moderately but significantly shorter TCRB CDR3s.

The germline V gene has CDR1 SGHVS and CDR2 FNYEAQ. The CDR3 has 15 residues. V was shortened by 1 base and J by 2 bases, with 6 bases between the two germline ends. Expressed TCRB transcripts were sequenced because the isolated RNA had all been reverse transcribed beforehand. The method was immunoSEQ multiplex PCR; TCRdb's version includes in-frame clones alone and lacks a portion of them. Of roughly 730,000 clones in the sample, 13% were seen once. A heparinised blood draw that averaged roughly 120 mL was obtained once from each donor. Using CD45RO/CCR7/CD25/CD127/CD95/CD27, CD4+ naive, central memory, regulatory and stem cell-like memory cells were sorted.

V is TRBV7-6 and J is TRBJ2-6; D possibly corresponds to TRBD1 (5 bases). This sequence originates from a young man with type 1 diabetes. Sequencing was performed on naive CD4+ T cells from blood. The CDR3 DNA reads TGTGCCAGCAGCTTAGAACAGGCTGGGGCCAACGTCCTGACTTTC. It translates to CASSLEQAGANVLTF. Looking up the rest from reference TRBV7-6 and TRBJ2-6 gives the full variable domain: GAGVSQSPRYKVTKRGQDVALRCDPISGHVSLYWYRQALGQGPEFLTYFNYEAQQDKSGLPNDRFSAERPEGSISTLTIQRTEQRDSAMYRCASSLEQAGANVLTFGAGSRLTVL.